Listed below are T cell receptor beta chains from one sample, sequenced in a study of metastatic and nonmetastatic thyroid tumors. TCRdb re-called clones via MiXCR from the PCR reads. The table has 15,000 to 20,000 clones, roughly a quarter seen once; the top ten hold 8% to 13%. Sequencing was done on a sample of adjacent normal tissue. The receptors stem from a female donor with papillary thyroid cancer or a benign thyroid nodule (not recorded which). Some clones in this sample may be carry-over from other donors' samples. CDR3s leave out the opening cysteine and the closing phenylalanine or tryptophan. A D gene is named only where the DNA matches it firmly.

>NA|TRBV6-6|TRBJ1-6
ASSFGRPGPYNSPLH
>NA|TRBV6-1|TRBJ1-5
ASSTGQNNQPQH
>NA|TRBV20-1|TRBJ2-5
SARPFGLAGETQY
>NA|TRBV7-2|TRBJ2-1
ASSAGTSYNEQF
>NA|TRBV7-3|TRBJ1-6
ASSLGIVHSPLH
>TRBD1|TRBV20-1|TRBJ2-7
SARGPTGRAYEQY
>TRBD1|TRBV30|TRBJ1-1
AWIPPGTGVEVNTEAF
>NA|TRBV12-5|TRBJ2-1
ASGFMAGNGADEQF
>NA|TRBV6-2/TRBV6-3|TRBJ2-7
ASSFRGGTTYEQY
>TRBD1|TRBV29-1|TRBJ2-7
SVERGTGNGEQY
>NA|TRBV25-1|TRBJ1-1
ASSEWDDTEAF
>TRBD1|TRBV9|TRBJ2-2
ASSVGGTGATGELF
>TRBD1|TRBV27|TRBJ2-5
ASSLSGQGGLQETQY
>NA|TRBV20-1|TRBJ2-4
SARTPGPVKNIQY
>NA|TRBV19|TRBJ1-1
ASSIRARNTEAF
>NA|TRBV4-1|TRBJ1-1
ASSQKGLSLKAF
>NA|TRBV7-6|TRBJ2-7
ASSLVSGQDYEQY
>NA|TRBV28|TRBJ1-6
ASSFYSKNSPLH
>NA|TRBV12-3/TRBV12-4|TRBJ1-5
ASSLARTADQPQH
>NA|TRBV30|TRBJ2-1
AWSGEMGYNEQF
>TRBD1|TRBV20-1|TRBJ1-4
SATRDSGTNEKLF
>NA|TRBV11-2|TRBJ2-1
ASSYRITQF
>NA|TRBV3-1|TRBJ2-2
ASSQFSGPGELF
>TRBD2|TRBV20-1|TRBJ2-1
SATDFLAGAELSSYNEQF
>NA|TRBV9|TRBJ2-5
ASRSGTGGTQY
>NA|TRBV6-4|TRBJ2-3
ASSDSGGTDTQY
>TRBD1|TRBV3-1|TRBJ2-7
ASSPVSRGYEQY
>NA|TRBV6-1|TRBJ2-7
ASTLNRYTTYEQY
>TRBD1|TRBV30|TRBJ1-2
AHNTGANYGYT
>TRBD2|TRBV19|TRBJ2-4
ASSIGGLAGGKNIQY
>NA|TRBV19|TRBJ1-3
ASSIAVTFSGNTIY
>TRBD2|TRBV30|TRBJ2-6
AWSFPGLAGSGANVLT
>NA|TRBV25-1|TRBJ2-2
ASSEYRATGELF
>TRBD1|TRBV3-1|TRBJ2-2
ASSPPGQGSTGELF
>TRBD2|TRBV20-1|TRBJ2-3
SARVAGSTYTQY
>NA|TRBV5-1|TRBJ2-1
ASSMGNEQF
>TRBD2|TRBV10-3|TRBJ2-3
AITSSGSFSDTQY
>TRBD2|TRBV5-1|TRBJ2-7
ASSLESGGFYEQY
>NA|TRBV28|TRBJ1-5
ASSLGTGRSNQPQH
>TRBD2|TRBV15|TRBJ2-1
ATSRVPYLAGGDNEQF
>NA|TRBV28|TRBJ2-3
ASSLLGGSTDTQY
>TRBD1|TRBV5-1|TRBJ2-1
ASSLTGEAYNEQF
>NA|TRBV20-1|TRBJ2-2
SARDEGSTGELF
>NA|TRBV20-1|TRBJ2-3
SASRSSQY
>NA|TRBV3-1|TRBJ2-5
ASSHPQGGGEETQY
>NA|TRBV12-3/TRBV12-4|TRBJ2-7
ASSLNRVYEQY
>NA|TRBV20-1|TRBJ1-2
SARDAGNPYGYT
>NA|TRBV20-1|TRBJ1-6
SARALDRNNSPLH
>NA|TRBV7-2|TRBJ2-7
ASSLLSTSGFPYEQY
>NA|TRBV5-1|TRBJ2-2
ASRRRFTGELF
>NA|TRBV13|TRBJ1-3
ASARSSGNTIY
>NA|TRBV11-2|TRBJ2-7
ASSLRGGPTGEQY
>NA|TRBV2|TRBJ2-1
ASSAERGNEQF